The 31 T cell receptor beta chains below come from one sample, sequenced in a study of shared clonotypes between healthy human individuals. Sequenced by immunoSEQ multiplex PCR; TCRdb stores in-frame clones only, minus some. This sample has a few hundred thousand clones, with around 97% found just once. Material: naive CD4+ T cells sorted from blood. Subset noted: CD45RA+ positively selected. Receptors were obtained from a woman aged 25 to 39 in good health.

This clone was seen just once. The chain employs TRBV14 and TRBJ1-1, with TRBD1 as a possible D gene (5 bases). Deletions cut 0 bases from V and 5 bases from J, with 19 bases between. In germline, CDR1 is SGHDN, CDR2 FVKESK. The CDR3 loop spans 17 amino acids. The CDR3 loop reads CASSQDYRVGGETEAFF. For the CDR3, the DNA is TGTGCCAGCAGCCAAGATTATCGGGTGGGAGGGGAAACTGAAGCTTTCTTT. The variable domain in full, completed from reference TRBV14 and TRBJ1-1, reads EAGVTQFPSHSVIEKGQTVTLRCDPISGHDNLYWYRRVMGKEIKFLLHFVKESKQDESGMPNNRFLAERTGGTYSTLKVQPAELEDSGVYFCASSQDYRVGGETEAFFGQGTRLTVV.

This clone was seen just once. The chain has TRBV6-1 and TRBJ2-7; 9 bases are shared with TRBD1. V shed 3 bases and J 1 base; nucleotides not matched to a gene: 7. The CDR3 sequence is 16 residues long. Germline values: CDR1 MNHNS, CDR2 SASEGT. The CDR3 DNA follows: TGTGCCAGCAGTGACACAGGGGGCCCGGGTTCCTACGAGCAGTACTTC. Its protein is CASSDTGGPGSYEQYF.

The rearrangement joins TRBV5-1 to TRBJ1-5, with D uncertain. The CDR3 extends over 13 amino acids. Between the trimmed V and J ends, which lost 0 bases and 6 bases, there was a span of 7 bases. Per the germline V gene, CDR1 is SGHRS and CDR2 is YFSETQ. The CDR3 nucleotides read TGCGCCAGCAGCTTGGCGGATGGTCAGCCCCAGCATTTT. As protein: CASSLADGQPQHF.

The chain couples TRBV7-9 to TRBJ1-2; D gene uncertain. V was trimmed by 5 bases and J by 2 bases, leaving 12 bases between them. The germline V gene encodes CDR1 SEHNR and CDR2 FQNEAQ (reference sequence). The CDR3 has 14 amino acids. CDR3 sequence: CASSPAGGNYGYTF. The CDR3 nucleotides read TGTGCCAGCAGCCCCGCGGGTGGGAACTATGGCTACACCTTC.

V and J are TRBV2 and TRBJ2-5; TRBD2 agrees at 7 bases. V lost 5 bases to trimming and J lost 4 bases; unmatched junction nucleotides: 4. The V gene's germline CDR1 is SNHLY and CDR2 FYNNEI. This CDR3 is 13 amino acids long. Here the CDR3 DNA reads TGTGCCAGCAGTAGGGACTACTTAGAGACCCAGTACTTC. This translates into CASSRDYLETQYF.

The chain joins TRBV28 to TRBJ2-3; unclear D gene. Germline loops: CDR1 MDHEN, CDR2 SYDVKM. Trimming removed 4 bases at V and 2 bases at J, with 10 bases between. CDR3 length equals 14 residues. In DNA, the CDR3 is TGTGCCAGCAGTTCGGGCCGACCCACAGATACGCAGTATTTT. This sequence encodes CASSSGRPTDTQYF.

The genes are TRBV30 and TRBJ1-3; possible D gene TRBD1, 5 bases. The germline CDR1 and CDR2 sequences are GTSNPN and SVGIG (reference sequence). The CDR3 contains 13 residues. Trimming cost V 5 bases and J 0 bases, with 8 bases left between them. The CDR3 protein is CAWARGSGNTIYF. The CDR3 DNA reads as TGTGCCTGGGCGAGGGGCTCTGGAAACACCATATATTTT. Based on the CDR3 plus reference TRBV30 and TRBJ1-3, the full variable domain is SQTIHQWPATLVQPVGSPLSLECTVEGTSNPNLYWYRQAAGRGLQLLFYSVGIGQISSEVPQNLSASRPQDRQFILSSKKLLLSDSGFYLCAWARGSGNTIYFGEGSWLTVV.

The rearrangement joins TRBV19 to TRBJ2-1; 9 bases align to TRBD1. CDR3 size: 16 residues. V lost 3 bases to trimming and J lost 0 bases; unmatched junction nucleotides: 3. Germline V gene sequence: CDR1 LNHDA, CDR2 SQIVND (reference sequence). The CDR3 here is CASSIRGQGSYNEQFF. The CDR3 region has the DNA TGTGCCAGTAGTATCCGGGGACAGGGCTCCTACAATGAGCAGTTCTTC.

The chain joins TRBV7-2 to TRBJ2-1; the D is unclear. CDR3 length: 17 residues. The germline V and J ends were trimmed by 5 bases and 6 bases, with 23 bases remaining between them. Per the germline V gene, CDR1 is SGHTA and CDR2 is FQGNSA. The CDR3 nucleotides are TGTGCCAGCAGCCCCTTTGGTGTGCAGGAGAAATTCAATGAGCAGTTCTTC. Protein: CASSPFGVQEKFNEQFF.

The CDR3 bases are TGTGCCAGCCTGGTACTAGCGGGGGACTACGAGCAGTACTTC. Amino acids: CASLVLAGDYEQYF. The chain uses TRBV2 and TRBJ2-5; 11 positions agree with TRBD2. Matching the DNA end better, TRBJ2-7 makes the J call doubtful. CDR1 and CDR2 from the germline V gene are SNHLY and FYNNEI. The length of the CDR3 is 14 residues.

The CDR3 reads CASSPTANYGYTF. The CDR3 DNA reads as TGTGCCAGCAGCCCGACAGCGAACTATGGCTACACCTTC. This chain uses TRBV5-6 with TRBJ1-2; D might be TRBD1 (5 bases). Germline V lookup: CDR1 SGHDT, CDR2 YYEEEE. V lost 4 bases and J lost 2, with 9 bases in between. The CDR3 contains 13 residues.

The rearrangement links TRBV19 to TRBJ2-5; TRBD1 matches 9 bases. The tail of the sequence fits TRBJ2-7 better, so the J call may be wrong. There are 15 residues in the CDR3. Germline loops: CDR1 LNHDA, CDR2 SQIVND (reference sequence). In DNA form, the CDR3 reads TGTGCCAGTAGCTCCCGACAGGGGGGCTCCTACGAGCAGTACTTC. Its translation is CASSSRQGGSYEQYF.

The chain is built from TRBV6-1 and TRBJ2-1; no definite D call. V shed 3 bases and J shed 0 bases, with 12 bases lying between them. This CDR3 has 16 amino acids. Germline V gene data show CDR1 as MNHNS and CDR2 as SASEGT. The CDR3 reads CASSESVVDSYNEQFF. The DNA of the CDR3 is TGTGCCAGCAGTGAGTCCGTAGTCGACTCCTACAATGAGCAGTTCTTC.

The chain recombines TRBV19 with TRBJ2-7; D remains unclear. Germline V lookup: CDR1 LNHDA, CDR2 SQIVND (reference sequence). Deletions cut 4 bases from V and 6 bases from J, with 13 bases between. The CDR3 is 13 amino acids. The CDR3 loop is CASSNLLSSEQYF. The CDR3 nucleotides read TGTGCCAGTAGTAATCTCCTTTCCAGCGAGCAGTACTTC.

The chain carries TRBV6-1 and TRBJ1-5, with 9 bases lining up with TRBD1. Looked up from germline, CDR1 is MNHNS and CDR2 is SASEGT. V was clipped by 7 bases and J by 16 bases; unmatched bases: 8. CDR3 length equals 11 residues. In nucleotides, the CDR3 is TGTGCCAGCACCTTAACAGGGGGCCTCCATTTT. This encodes CASTLTGGLHF.

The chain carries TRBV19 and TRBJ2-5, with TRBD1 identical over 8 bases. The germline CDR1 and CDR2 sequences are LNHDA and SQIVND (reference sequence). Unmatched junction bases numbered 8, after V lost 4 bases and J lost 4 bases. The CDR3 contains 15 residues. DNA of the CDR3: TGTGCCAGTAGTAGAGGGGGAGGACAGGGAGAGACCCAGTACTTC. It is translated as CASSRGGGQGETQYF.

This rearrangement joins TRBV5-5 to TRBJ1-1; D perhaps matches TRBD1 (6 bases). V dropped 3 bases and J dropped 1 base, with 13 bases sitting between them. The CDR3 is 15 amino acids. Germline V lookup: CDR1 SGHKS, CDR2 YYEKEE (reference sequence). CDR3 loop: CASSSDRNQNTEAFF. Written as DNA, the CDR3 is TGTGCCAGCAGCTCTGACAGGAACCAGAACACTGAAGCTTTCTTT.

Here the CDR3 reads CASSVGSASGEQYF. CDR3 sequence (DNA): TGTGCCAGCAGCGTAGGCTCAGCTAGCGGTGAGCAGTACTTC. The rearrangement joins TRBV9 to TRBJ2-5; 7 bases agree with TRBD2. This CDR3 region has 14 residues. V shed 0 bases and J 11 bases; nucleotides not matched to a gene: 10. Germline CDR1 SGDLS, CDR2 YYNGEE.

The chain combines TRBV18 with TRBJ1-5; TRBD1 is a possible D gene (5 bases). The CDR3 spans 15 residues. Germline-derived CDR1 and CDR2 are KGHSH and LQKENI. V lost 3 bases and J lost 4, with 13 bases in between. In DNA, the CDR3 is TGTGCCAGCTCACCCGAACGGGGGTTGAATCAGCCCCAGCATTTT. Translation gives CASSPERGLNQPQHF.

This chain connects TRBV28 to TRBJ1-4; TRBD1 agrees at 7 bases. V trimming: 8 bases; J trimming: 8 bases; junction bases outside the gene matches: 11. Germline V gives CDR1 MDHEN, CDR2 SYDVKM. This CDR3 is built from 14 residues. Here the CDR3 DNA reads TGTGCCAGCTCCTCCGGACAGGCGGTAGAAAAACTGTTTTTT. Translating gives CASSSGQAVEKLFF.

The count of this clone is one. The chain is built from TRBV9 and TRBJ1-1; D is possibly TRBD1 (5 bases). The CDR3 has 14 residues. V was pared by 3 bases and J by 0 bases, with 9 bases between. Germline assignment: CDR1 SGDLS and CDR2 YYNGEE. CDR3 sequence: CASSEGLLNTEAFF. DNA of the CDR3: TGTGCCAGCAGCGAGGGACTGTTGAACACTGAAGCTTTCTTT.

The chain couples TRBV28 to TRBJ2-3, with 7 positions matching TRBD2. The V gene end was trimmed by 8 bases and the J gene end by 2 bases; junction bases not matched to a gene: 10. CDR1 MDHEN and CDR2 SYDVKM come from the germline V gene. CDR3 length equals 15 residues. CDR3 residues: CASYRSSGFTDTQYF. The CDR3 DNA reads TGTGCCAGCTATCGGTCTAGCGGATTCACAGATACGCAGTATTTT.

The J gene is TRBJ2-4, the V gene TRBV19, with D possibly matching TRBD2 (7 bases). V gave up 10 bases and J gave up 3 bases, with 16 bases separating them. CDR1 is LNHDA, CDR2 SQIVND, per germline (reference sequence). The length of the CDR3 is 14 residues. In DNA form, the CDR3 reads TGTGCCACCGAGGGGGGGGAATTCAAAAACATTCAGTACTTC. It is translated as CATEGGEFKNIQYF.

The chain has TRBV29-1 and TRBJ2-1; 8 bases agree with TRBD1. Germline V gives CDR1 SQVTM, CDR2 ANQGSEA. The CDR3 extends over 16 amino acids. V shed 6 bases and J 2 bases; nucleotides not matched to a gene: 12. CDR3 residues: CSVDRGERGTYNEQFF. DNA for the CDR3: TGCAGCGTAGACAGGGGAGAGAGGGGGACCTACAATGAGCAGTTCTTC.

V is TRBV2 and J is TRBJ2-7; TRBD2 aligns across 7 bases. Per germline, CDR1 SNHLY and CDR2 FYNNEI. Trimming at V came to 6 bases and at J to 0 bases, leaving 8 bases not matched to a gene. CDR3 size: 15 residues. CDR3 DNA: TGTGCCAGCAGCCGGGACTACCTAAGCTCCTACGAGCAGTACTTC. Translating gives CASSRDYLSSYEQYF.

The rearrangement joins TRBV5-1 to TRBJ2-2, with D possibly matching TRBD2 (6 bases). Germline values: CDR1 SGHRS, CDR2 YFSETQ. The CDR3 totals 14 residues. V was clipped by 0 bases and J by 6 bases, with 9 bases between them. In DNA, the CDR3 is TGCGCCAGCAGCTTGGCCTCGGGGGCCGGGGAGCTGTTTTTT. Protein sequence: CASSLASGAGELFF.

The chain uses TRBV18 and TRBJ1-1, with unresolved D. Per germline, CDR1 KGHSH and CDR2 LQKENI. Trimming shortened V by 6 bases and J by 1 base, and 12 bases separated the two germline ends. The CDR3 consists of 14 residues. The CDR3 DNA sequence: TGTGCCAGCTCCCCCCGGGCGGAGAACACTGAAGCTTTCTTT. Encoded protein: CASSPRAENTEAFF.

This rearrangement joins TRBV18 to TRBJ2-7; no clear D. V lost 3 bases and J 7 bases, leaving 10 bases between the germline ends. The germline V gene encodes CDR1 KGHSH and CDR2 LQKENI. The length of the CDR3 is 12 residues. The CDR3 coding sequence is TGTGCCAGCTCACCGGGCCCTAATGAGCAGTACTTC. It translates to CASSPGPNEQYF. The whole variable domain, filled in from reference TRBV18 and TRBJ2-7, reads NAGVMQNPRHLVRRRGQEARLRCSPMKGHSHVYWYRQLPEEGLKFMVYLQKENIIDESGMPKERFSAEFPKEGPSILRIQQVVRGDSAAYFCASSPGPNEQYFGPGTRLTVT.

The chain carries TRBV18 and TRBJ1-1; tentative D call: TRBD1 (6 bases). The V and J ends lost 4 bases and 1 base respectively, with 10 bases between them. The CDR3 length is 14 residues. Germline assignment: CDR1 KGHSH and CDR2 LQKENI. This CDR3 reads CASSLGQPNTEAFF. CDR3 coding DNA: TGTGCCAGCTCACTCGGACAGCCGAACACTGAAGCTTTCTTT.

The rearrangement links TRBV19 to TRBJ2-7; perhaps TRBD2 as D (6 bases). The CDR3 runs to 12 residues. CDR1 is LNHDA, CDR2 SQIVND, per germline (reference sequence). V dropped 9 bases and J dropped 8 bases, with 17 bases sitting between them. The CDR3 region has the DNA TGTGCCAGCAGCCCGGGGGAGCGCAAGCAGTACTTC. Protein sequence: CASSPGERKQYF.

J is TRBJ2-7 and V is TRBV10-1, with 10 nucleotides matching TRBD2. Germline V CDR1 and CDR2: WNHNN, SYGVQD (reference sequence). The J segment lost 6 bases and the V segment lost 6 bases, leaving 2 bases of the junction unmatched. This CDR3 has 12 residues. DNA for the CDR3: TGCGCCAGCAGCAGGACTAGCGGCGAGCAGTACTTC. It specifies CASSRTSGEQYF.